Listed below are T cell receptor beta chains from one sample, sequenced in a study of shared clonotypes between healthy human individuals. Assay used: immunoSEQ multiplex PCR; TCRdb lists only in-frame clones, some missing. The profile shows over a million clones, roughly 96% of them singletons. The source material was naive CD4+ T cells sorted from blood. The receptors stem from a man under 40 in good health. Both conserved end residues are part of each CDR3. The order of the fields is clone size, D gene, V gene, J gene, CDR3 protein, CDR3 DNA. D genes are given only for firm matches. The size of a clone is reported for some rows only, either as once, few or many, or as a class for expanded clones.

.	TRBD1	TRBV2	TRBJ1-6	CASSDSQGDSYNSPLHF	TGTGCCAGCAGTGACTCACAGGGGGACTCCTATAATTCACCCCTCCACTTT
.	TRBD1	TRBV14	TRBJ2-5	CASSQRMQGDRETQYF	TGTGCCAGCAGCCAAAGGATGCAGGGGGACCGGGAGACCCAGTACTTC
.	TRBD2	TRBV11-2	TRBJ2-1	CASSLGTSVNEQFF	TGTGCCAGCAGCTTAGGGACTAGCGTGAATGAGCAGTTCTTC
.	.	TRBV29-1	TRBJ1-2	CSAEGVDYGYTF	TGCAGCGCCGAAGGGGTCGACTATGGCTACACCTTC
.	TRBD1	TRBV4-2	TRBJ1-2	CASSQDGQDGYTF	TGTGCCAGCAGCCAGGACGGACAGGATGGCTACACCTTC
.	.	TRBV7-9	TRBJ2-7	CASSSYYEQYF	TGTGCCAGCAGCTCATACTACGAGCAGTACTTC
.	.	TRBV30	TRBJ2-1	CAWTKGLWGEQFF	TGTGCCTGGACAAAGGGTCTTTGGGGTGAGCAGTTCTTC
few	.	TRBV29-1	TRBJ1-2	CSAGGTGWRGGYTF	TGCAGCGCCGGGGGCACAGGGTGGCGGGGTGGCTACACCTTC
.	.	TRBV25-1	TRBJ2-7	CASTSAAYEQYF	TGTGCCAGCACCTCAGCGGCCTACGAGCAGTACTTC
.	TRBD1	TRBV5-6	TRBJ1-2	CASSLDRGNGYTF	TGTGCCAGCAGCTTGGACAGGGGGAATGGCTACACCTTC
.	TRBD1	TRBV13	TRBJ2-7	CASSLRQGVGEQYF	TGTGCCAGCAGCCTACGACAGGGGGTGGGGGAGCAGTACTTC
.	.	TRBV6-5	TRBJ2-1	CASSYSGSYNEQFF	TGTGCCAGCAGTTACTCCGGGAGTTACAATGAGCAGTTCTTC
.	.	TRBV6-5	TRBJ1-2	CASSFGTLGGYTF	TGTGCCAGCAGTTTTGGGACCTTGGGTGGCTACACCTTC
.	.	TRBV28	TRBJ2-1	CASSPTTTNEQFF	TGTGCCAGCAGTCCCACGACTACCAATGAGCAGTTCTTC
.	TRBD2	TRBV4-1	TRBJ2-5	CASTMTLAGVGRETQYF	TGCGCCAGCACCATGACTTTAGCGGGAGTGGGGAGAGAGACCCAGTACTTC
.	.	TRBV5-1	TRBJ2-3	CASSLPGPGGGWGFRTDTQYF	TGCGCCAGCAGCTTACCGGGACCGGGCGGTGGCTGGGGGTTTCGAACAGATACGCAGTATTTT
.	TRBD1	TRBV9	TRBJ1-4	CASSLMGTADEKLFF	TGTGCCAGCAGCCTAATGGGGACAGCAGATGAAAAACTGTTTTTT
.	.	TRBV10-3	TRBJ2-7	CAISKPGQTYEQYF	TGTGCCATCAGCAAACCGGGACAAACCTACGAGCAGTACTTC
.	.	TRBV18	TRBJ2-2	CASFIIEDTGELFF	TGTGCCAGCTTCATAATAGAGGACACCGGGGAGCTGTTTTTT
.	TRBD2	TRBV28	TRBJ2-3	CASSLGLAGGLDTQYF	TGTGCCAGCAGTTTAGGCCTAGCGGGAGGGCTAGATACGCAGTATTTT